This T cell receptor (beta chain) was identified in a study of blood T cell repertoires in COVID-19. The overall study: Samples taken during acute and convalescent COVID-19 were collected in the United States, Italy and Spain. Nucleic acid was either cDNA or gDNA, and it came from T cells, B-cell-depleted T cells, or PBMCs.

The CDR3 consists of 15 residues. Germline assignment: CDR1 SGHNT and CDR2 YYREEE (reference sequence). Trimming shortened V by 3 bases and J by 7 bases, and 17 bases separated the two germline ends. In the authors' workflow: By means of reference gene primer amplification, nucleated cell counts were estimated. Profiling relied on immunoSEQ multiplex PCR, and the TCRdb table lists in-frame clones only, not all of them. Clonal size and the V and J genes are those of that table, whereas D and trimming came from the DNA. The sample contains about 62,000 clones, roughly 92% of which appear only once. This chain links TRBV5-4 with TRBJ2-1, with a possible D match to TRBD2 (5 bases). The sample taken for sequencing was peripheral blood. The receptor was derived from a human donor in a cohort sampled during active COVID-19. In DNA, the CDR3 is TGTGCCAGCAGCTCTGGACTCTCCCTCTGGAATGAGCAGTTCTTC. This encodes CASSSGLSLWNEQFF.